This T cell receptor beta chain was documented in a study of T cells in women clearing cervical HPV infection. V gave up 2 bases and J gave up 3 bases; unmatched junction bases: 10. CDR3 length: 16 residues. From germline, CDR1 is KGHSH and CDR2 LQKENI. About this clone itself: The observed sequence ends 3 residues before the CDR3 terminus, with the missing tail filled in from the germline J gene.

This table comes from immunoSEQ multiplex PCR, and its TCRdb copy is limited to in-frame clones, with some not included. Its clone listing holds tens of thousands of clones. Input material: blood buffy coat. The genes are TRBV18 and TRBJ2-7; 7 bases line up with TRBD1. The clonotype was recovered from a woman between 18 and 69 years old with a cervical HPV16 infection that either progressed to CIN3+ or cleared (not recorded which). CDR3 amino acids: CASSPTNRGSIYEQYF. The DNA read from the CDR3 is TGTGCCAGCTCACCAACTAACAGGGGTTCCATCTACGAG. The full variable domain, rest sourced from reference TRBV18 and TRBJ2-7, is NAGVMQNPRHLVRRRGQEARLRCSPMKGHSHVYWYRQLPEEGLKFMVYLQKENIIDESGMPKERFSAEFPKEGPSILRIQQVVRGDSAAYFCASSPTNRGSIYEQYFGPGTRLTVT.